One T cell receptor (beta chain) is described in this entry. This record belongs to a study of shared clonotypes between healthy human individuals. The table came from immunoSEQ multiplex PCR; TCRdb's copy has only in-frame clones and leaves some out. The sample lists about 2.2 million clones, just over 90% occurring once. Selected positively for CCR7 and CD45RO-negative, naive CD8 cells excluded terminally differentiated effector memory CD45RA+ cells. From germline, CDR1 is PRHDT and CDR2 FYEKMQ (reference sequence). The CDR3 is 15 residues long. V lost 4 bases, J lost 2 bases, and 6 bases stayed unmatched.

The chain carries TRBV13 and TRBJ2-3; 7 nucleotides match TRBD1. The source of this sequence is a young man in good health. Some clones in this sample may be carry-over from other donors' samples. Sequencing input: naive CD8+ T cells from PBMCs. The DNA of the CDR3 is TGTGCCAGCAGCTCTACGGACAGGAACACAGATACGCAGTATTTT. Its protein is CASSSTDRNTDTQYF.